This entry describes one T cell receptor beta chain. At least ten counts were recorded for this clonotype. It lacks a known antigen. No base-level quality is on record; no much larger clone is a single base apart. The sample is drawn from a study of breast tumors, draining lymph nodes, adjacent tissues (dated by TCRdb to about 2016). Study-wide context: TCR beta repertoires were compared across tumor, adjacent nontumor tissue and axillary lymph nodes obtained from breast cancer patients. In human breast cancer, the study set out to evaluate how tumor, surrounding tissue and draining lymph node repertoires relate to one another and whether T cells may move between these sites.

Lymph node samples came from the axillary draining lymph nodes of breast cancer patients. The sequencer was an Illumina HiSeq 2000. Multiplex PCR amplification was used to build the TCR beta chain libraries. The amplified TCR beta chain products were analyzed by high-throughput sequencing. TCRdb redid the processing of the public reads, applying fastp at Q25 and MiXCR, and retained in-frame beta chains. Merged by CDR3 protein, the rows form single entries marked with the most common genes and DNA. The table for this sample lists about 270,000 distinct CDR3 sequences; 30% to 35% of them were counted only once. The top ten clones comprise roughly 1.1% of the sample. Here is what the overall study found, with its caveats: A scenario in which most tumor T cells derive from the lymph node and then expand within tumor tissue was judged to be consistent with the data. Tumor and nontumor tissue repertoires were found to be significantly more similar in luminal-like than in basal-like breast cancer. The conclusion that tumor T cells originate in lymph nodes was presented as consistent with a hypothesis rather than as directly demonstrated. Tumors showed preferential V and J gene usage, and their T-cell repertoire diversity fell below that of lymph nodes yet above that of nontumor tissue.

This clonotype was sampled from a female donor with breast cancer. Some clones in this sample may be carry-over from other donors' samples. Input material: axillary lymph node tissue.

The nucleotide sequence reads as follows: TGTGCCAGCAGTCTGGGGGGGACCGGCACAGATACGCAGTATTTT. It encodes CASSLGGTGTDTQYF. Recombination joined TRBV12-3 or TRBV12-4 with TRBJ2-3; 7 bases in the junction line up with TRBD2. V has 5 bases trimmed and J has 1 base trimmed; junction bases matching no gene number 6. The CDR3 goes from the cysteine to the phenylalanine over 15 residues. Of all the DNA, just the CDR3 is kept, 45 bases in frame from base 1.